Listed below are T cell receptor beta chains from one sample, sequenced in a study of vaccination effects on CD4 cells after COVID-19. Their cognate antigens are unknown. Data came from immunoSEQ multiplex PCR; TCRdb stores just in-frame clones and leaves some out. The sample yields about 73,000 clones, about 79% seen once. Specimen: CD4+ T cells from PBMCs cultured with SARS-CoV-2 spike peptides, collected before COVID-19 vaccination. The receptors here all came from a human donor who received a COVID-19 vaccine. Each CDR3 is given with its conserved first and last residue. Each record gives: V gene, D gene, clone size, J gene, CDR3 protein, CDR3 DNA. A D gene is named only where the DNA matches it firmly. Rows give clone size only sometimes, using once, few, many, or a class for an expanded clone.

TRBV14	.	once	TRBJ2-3	CASSQDLPPSTQYF	TGTGCCAGCAGCCAAGATCTCCCGCCGAGTACGCAGTATTTT
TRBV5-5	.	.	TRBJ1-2	CASSSMPANYGYTF	TGTGCCAGCAGCAGTATGCCTGCTAACTATGGCTACACCTTC
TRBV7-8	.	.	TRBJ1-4	CASSALPGTPVDDEKLFF	TGTGCCAGCAGCGCGTTACCCGGGACCCCGGTCGACGATGAAAAACTGTTTTTT
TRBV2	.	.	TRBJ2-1	CASSGTYNEQFF	TGTGCCAGCAGTGGCACCTACAATGAGCAGTTCTTC
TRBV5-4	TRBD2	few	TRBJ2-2	CASSSAGAPNTGELFF	TGTGCCAGCAGCTCAGCGGGGGCCCCGAACACCGGGGAGCTGTTTTTT
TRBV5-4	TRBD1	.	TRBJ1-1	CASSFGGRSTGGTEAFF	TGTGCCAGCAGCTTTGGGGGGCGATCAACAGGGGGCACTGAAGCTTTCTTT
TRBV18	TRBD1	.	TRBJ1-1	CASSPLGGQGVMNTEAFF	TGTGCCAGCTCACCACTGGGGGGACAGGGGGTAATGAACACTGAAGCTTTCTTT
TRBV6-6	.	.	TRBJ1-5	CASTRTESNQPQHF	TGTGCCAGCACCCGGACGGAAAGCAATCAGCCCCAGCATTTT
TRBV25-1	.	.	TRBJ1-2	CASSEGDRGSGYTF	TGTGCCAGCAGTGAGGGTGATCGAGGGTCTGGCTACACCTTC
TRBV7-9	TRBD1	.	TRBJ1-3	CATKYTGAGNTIYF	TGTGCCACCAAATATACAGGGGCTGGAAACACCATATATTTT
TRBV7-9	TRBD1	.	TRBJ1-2	CASSHRDRGPRDGYTF	TGTGCCAGCAGCCACCGGGACAGGGGCCCCCGGGATGGCTACACCTTC
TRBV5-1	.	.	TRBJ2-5	CASSLSETQYF	TGCGCCAGCAGCTTGTCAGAGACCCAGTACTTC
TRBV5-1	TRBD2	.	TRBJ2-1	CASSLGGSGGYLPQFF	TGCGCCAGCAGCCTGGGAGGTAGCGGGGGGTATCTTCCTCAGTTCTTC
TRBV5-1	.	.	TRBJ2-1	CASSRPTSKFF	TGCGCCAGCAGCCGTCCGACTAGTAAGTTCTTC
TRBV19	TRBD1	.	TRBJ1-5	CASRIQGVNQPQHF	TGTGCCAGTAGAATACAGGGGGTGAATCAGCCCCAGCATTTT
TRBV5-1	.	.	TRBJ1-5	CASSLGGGDQPQHF	TGCGCCAGCAGCTTGGGTGGGGGCGATCAGCCCCAGCATTTT
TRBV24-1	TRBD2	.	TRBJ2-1	CATSDSGTSGGSEQFF	TGTGCCACCAGTGATTCCGGGACTAGCGGGGGGAGTGAGCAGTTCTTC
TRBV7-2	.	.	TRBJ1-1	CASSPSTYTEAFF	TGTGCCAGCAGCCCCTCTACGTACACTGAAGCTTTCTTT
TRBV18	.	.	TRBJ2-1	CASSPSGGAENEQFF	TGTGCCAGCTCACCCTCAGGGGGGGCCGAAAATGAGCAGTTCTTC
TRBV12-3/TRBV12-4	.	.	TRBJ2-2	CASSPSAGELFF	TGTGCCAGCAGTCCTAGCGCCGGGGAGCTGTTTTTT
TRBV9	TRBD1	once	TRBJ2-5	CASSVTGTGGGETQYF	TGTGCCAGCAGCGTGACCGGGACAGGGGGCGGAGAGACCCAGTACTTC
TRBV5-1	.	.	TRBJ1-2	CASSLGTNYGYTF	TGCGCCAGCAGCCTAGGAACCAACTATGGCTACACCTTC
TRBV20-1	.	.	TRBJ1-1	CSALLNTEAFF	TGCAGTGCCCTCCTGAACACTGAAGCTTTCTTT
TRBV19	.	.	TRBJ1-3	CASTTVSGLSGNTIYF	TGTGCCAGTACCACCGTTTCGGGCCTCTCTGGAAACACCATATATTTT
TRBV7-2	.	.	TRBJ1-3	CASSLAAVSNGNTIYF	TGTGCCAGCAGCTTAGCGGCAGTGAGCAATGGAAACACCATATATTTT
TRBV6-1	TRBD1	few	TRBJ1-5	CASSGTGRGPNQPQHF	TGTGCCAGCAGTGGGACAGGCCGGGGTCCGAATCAGCCCCAGCATTTT
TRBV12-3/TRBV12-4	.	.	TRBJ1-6	CASSNRDNSPLHF	TGTGCCAGCAGTAACAGGGATAATTCACCCCTCCACTTT
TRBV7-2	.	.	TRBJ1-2	CASSLVGTVYGYTF	TGTGCCAGCAGCTTAGTTGGCACGGTTTATGGCTACACCTTC
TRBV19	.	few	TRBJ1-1	CASSTLRENTEAFF	TGTGCCAGTAGTACCCTCAGGGAGAACACTGAAGCTTTCTTT
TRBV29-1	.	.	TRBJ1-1	CSVAIRHKAFF	TGCAGCGTTGCCATTCGCCATAAAGCTTTCTTT
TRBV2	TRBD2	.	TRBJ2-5	CASSDSTSSETQYF	TGTGCCAGCAGTGATTCGACTAGCTCGGAGACCCAGTACTTC
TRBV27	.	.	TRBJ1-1	CASSFGRKNTEAFF	TGTGCCAGCAGTTTCGGACGGAAGAACACTGAAGCTTTCTTT
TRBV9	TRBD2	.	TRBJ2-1	CASSEYTSSGGYNEQFF	TGTGCCAGCAGCGAGTACACATCTAGCGGAGGATACAATGAGCAGTTCTTC
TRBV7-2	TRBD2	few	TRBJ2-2	CASSPTSGGYTGELFF	TGTGCCAGCAGCCCAACTAGCGGGGGCTACACCGGGGAGCTGTTTTTT
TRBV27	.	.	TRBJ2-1	CASSPRTLLFYNEQFF	TGTGCCAGCAGTCCGCGGACCCTCCTTTTCTACAATGAGCAGTTCTTC
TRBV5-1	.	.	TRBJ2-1	CASSAPTGNEQFF	TGCGCCAGCAGCGCACCGACAGGCAATGAGCAGTTCTTC
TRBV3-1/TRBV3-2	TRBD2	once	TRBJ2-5	CASGSGGAGETQYF	TGTGCCAGCGGGAGCGGGGGGGCGGGGGAGACCCAGTACTTC
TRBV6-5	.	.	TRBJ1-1	CASSSGRTEAFF	TGTGCCAGCAGTTCGGGGCGAACTGAAGCTTTCTTT
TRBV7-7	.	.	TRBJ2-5	CASSSGNYQETQYF	TGTGCCAGCTCCTCCGGGAACTACCAAGAGACCCAGTACTTC
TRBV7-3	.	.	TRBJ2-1	CASSFSAAGRNEQFF	TGTGCCAGCAGCTTTTCGGCGGCAGGGCGCAATGAGCAGTTCTTC
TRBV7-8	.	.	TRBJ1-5	CASSRTSNQPQHF	TGTGCCAGCAGCCGTACAAGCAATCAGCCCCAGCATTTT
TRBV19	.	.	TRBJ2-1	CASILSSGPRGGNEQFF	TGTGCCAGTATTCTTTCCTCGGGGCCCAGGGGGGGCAATGAGCAGTTCTTC
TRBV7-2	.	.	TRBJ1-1	CASSLVARTIMNTEAFF	TGTGCCAGCAGCTTAGTGGCCCGAACTATCATGAACACTGAAGCTTTCTTT
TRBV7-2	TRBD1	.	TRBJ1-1	CASSPRQGRAFF	TGTGCCAGCAGCCCCCGACAGGGTCGGGCTTTCTTT
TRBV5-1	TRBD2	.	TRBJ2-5	CASSPGGGETQYF	TGCGCCAGCAGTCCGGGGGGAGGAGAGACCCAGTACTTC
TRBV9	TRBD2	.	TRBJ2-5	CASSPTSGGAGTQYF	TGTGCCAGCAGCCCAACTAGCGGGGGGGCGGGGACCCAGTACTTC
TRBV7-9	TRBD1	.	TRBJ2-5	CASSLVGTGGRETQYF	TGTGCCAGCAGCTTAGTAGGGACAGGGGGCCGTGAGACCCAGTACTTC
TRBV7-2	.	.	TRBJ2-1	CASSPLSSYNEQFF	TGTGCCAGCAGCCCTCTTAGCAGCTACAATGAGCAGTTCTTC
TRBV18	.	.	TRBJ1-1	CASSPVGDTEAFF	TGTGCCAGCTCACCAGTAGGGGACACTGAAGCTTTCTTT
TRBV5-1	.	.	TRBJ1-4	CASSPGDTTNEKLFF	TGCGCCAGCAGCCCAGGGGACACAACTAATGAAAAACTGTTTTTT
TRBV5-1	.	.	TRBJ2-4	CASSLEPDTKNIQYF	TGCGCCAGCAGCTTGGAGCCAGATACCAAAAACATTCAGTACTTC
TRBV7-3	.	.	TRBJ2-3	CASSPKGGTDTQYF	TGTGCCAGCAGCCCAAAAGGGGGCACAGATACGCAGTATTTT
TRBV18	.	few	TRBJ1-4	CASSPGLNEKLFF	TGTGCCAGCTCACCGGGACTTAATGAAAAACTGTTTTTT
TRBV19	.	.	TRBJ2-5	CASSRGQETQYF	TGTGCCAGTAGTAGGGGACAAGAGACCCAGTACTTC